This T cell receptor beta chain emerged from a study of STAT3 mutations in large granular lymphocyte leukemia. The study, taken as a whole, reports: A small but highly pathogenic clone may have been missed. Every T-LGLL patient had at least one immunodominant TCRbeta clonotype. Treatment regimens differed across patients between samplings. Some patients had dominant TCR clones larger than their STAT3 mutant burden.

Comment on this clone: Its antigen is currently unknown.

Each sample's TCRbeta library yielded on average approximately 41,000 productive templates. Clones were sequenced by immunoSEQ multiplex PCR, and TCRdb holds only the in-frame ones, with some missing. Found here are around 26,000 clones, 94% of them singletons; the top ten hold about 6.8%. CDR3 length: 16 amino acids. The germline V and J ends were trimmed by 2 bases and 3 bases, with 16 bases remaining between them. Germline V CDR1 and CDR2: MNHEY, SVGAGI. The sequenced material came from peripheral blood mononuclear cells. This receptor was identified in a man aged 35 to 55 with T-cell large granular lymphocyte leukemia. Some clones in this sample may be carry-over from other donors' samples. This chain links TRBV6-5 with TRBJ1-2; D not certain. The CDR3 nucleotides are TGTGCCAGCAGTTACGCAGGCACGGAATCTCACTATGGCTACACCTTC. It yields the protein CASSYAGTESHYGYTF.